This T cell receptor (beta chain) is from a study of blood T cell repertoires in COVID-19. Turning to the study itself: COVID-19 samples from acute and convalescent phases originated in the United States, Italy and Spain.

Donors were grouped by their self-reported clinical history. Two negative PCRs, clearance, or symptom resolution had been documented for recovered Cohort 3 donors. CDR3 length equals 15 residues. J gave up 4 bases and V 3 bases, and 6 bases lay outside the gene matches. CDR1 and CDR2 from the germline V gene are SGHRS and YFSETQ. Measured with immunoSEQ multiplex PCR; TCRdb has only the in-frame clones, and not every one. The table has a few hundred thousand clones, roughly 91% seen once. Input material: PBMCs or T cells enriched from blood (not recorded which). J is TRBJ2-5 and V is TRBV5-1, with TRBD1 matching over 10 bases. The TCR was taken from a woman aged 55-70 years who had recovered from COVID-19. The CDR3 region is CASSWSTGGGETQYF. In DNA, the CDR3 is TGCGCCAGCAGCTGGTCGACAGGGGGCGGAGAGACCCAGTACTTC.